Each of the 15 T cell receptor beta chains below was sequenced from the same sample in a study of regulatory T cells in long-lasting Graves disease. Documented time point: persistent/refractory GD, antithyroid drugs over 5 years with positive TRAb. RNA isolated from PBMCs was used to make the TCR library. Library construction for TCR beta used iRepertoire HTBI primers and Arm-PCR of CDR3 regions. TCRdb ran MiXCR on the multiplex PCR reads and lists one entry per CDR3 protein. This sample has about 460,000 distinct CDR3 sequences, with about 22% found just once. The sample in question was peripheral blood mononuclear cells (PBMCs), obtained when the disease was refractory, from a patient treated with antithyroid drugs. All receptors come from a female donor with Graves disease.

This clonotype was detected ten times or more. The chain recombines TRBV28 with TRBJ1-4; no clear D. Trimming shortened V by 6 bases and J by 8 bases, and 16 bases separated the two germline ends. CDR3 size: 14 residues. CDR1 and CDR2 (germline): MDHEN, SYDVKM. The CDR3 DNA reads as TGTGCCAGCAGCGGGCCCTCAATCCGAGAAAAACTGTTTTTT. This translates into CASSGPSIREKLFF.

This clonotype was recorded at least ten times. The chain has TRBV24-1 and TRBJ1-2; no clear D. The CDR3 runs to 14 residues. Germline V gene data show CDR1 as KGHDR and CDR2 as SFDVKD. V was pared by 3 bases and J by 4 bases, with 11 bases between. CDR3 residues: CATSDLDRSYGYTF. The CDR3 bases are TGTGCCACCAGTGATCTGGACCGAAGCTATGGCTACACCTTC.

This clonotype was observed many times. This chain links TRBV6-5 with TRBJ2-5; 10 bases match TRBD2. This CDR3 has 16 residues. Unmatched junction bases numbered 9, after V lost 3 bases and J lost 5 bases. CDR1 MNHEY and CDR2 SVGAGI come from the germline V gene. CDR3 sequence reads: CASSYRLAGEEETQYF. The CDR3 nucleotides are TGTGCCAGCAGTTATCGGCTAGCGGGGGAAGAGGAGACCCAGTACTTC.

This clonotype was observed many times. The chain joins TRBV30 to TRBJ1-1; D gene ambiguous. Trimming stripped 1 base from V and 2 bases from J, with 8 bases between. Germline CDR1 and CDR2: GTSNPN and SVGIG (reference sequence). This CDR3 is built from 13 residues. CDR3 DNA sequence: TGTGCCTGGAGTGCGGACCTAAACACTGAAGCTTTCTTT. Translated: CAWSADLNTEAFF.

The chain carries TRBV20-1 and TRBJ2-5; TRBD2 is a possible D gene (6 bases). The CDR3 contains 15 residues. V lost 6 bases and J lost 2, with 19 bases in between. Germline V CDR1 and CDR2: DFQATT, SNEGSKA (reference sequence). The CDR3 DNA reads as TGCAGTGCCCAACGGGGCGCGGGAAATCAAGAGACCCAGTACTTC. Protein sequence: CSAQRGAGNQETQYF.

Notes on this clonotype: A much bigger clone sits one base away, suggesting this may be a read error. The chain joins TRBV6-1 to TRBJ1-5; D remains unclear. Germline lookup yields CDR1 MNHNS and CDR2 SASEGT. The CDR3 loop spans 14 amino acids. The DNA of the CDR3 is TGTGCCGGCAGTGAAATGGTAGGCAATCAGCCCCAGCATTTT. Translated, it gives CAGSEMVGNQPQHF.

This clonotype was seen more than once but under ten times. CDR3 residues: CSARDTGTSGQDTQYF. In DNA, the CDR3 is TGCAGTGCTAGAGATACCGGGACTAGCGGGCAAGATACGCAGTATTTT. The chain recombines TRBV20-1 with TRBJ2-3; 12 bases fit TRBD2. This CDR3 is 16 amino acids long. The germline V gene has CDR1 DFQATT and CDR2 SNEGSKA (reference sequence). The J segment lost 5 bases and the V segment lost 0 bases, leaving 6 bases of the junction unmatched.

The chain joins TRBV28 to TRBJ2-7; 13 bases agree with TRBD2. Per the germline V gene, CDR1 is MDHEN and CDR2 is SYDVKM. V was pared by 3 bases and J by 7 bases, with 15 bases of the junction left unmatched. CDR3 size: 18 residues. Here the CDR3 reads CASSFRTSGSIKRGEQYF. The CDR3 DNA reads as TGTGCCAGCAGTTTTCGGACTAGCGGGAGTATTAAACGAGGGGAGCAGTACTTC.

This clonotype was picked up many times. The rearrangement uses TRBV29-1 and TRBJ1-2; 8 bases agree with TRBD1. Per the germline V gene, CDR1 is SQVTM and CDR2 is ANQGSEA. This CDR3 is 11 amino acids long. V trimming: 7 bases; J trimming: 4 bases; junction bases outside the gene matches: 2. The CDR3 here is CSGTGIYGYTF. CDR3 bases: TGCAGCGGGACAGGGATCTATGGCTACACCTTC.

Details on this clonotype: Since the CDR3 does not end with the conserved phenylalanine or tryptophan, this likely comes from a read error. This chain connects TRBV12-3 or TRBV12-4 to TRBJ2-5; D is undetermined. This CDR3 contains 11 residues. Trimming pared 2 bases from V and 5 bases from J, leaving 3 bases between. The CDR3 nucleotides are TGTGCCAGCAGTTTACCGGAGACCCAGTACTCC. Translated: CASSLPETQYS.

The J gene is TRBJ2-2, the V gene TRBV6-2 or TRBV6-3; no clear D gene. Germline assignment: CDR1 MNHEY and CDR2 SVGEGT. The CDR3 length is 13 residues. The V end was cut by 3 bases, the J end by 1 base, with 3 bases between. CDR3: CASSYWNTGELFF. CDR3 bases: TGTGCCAGCAGTTATTGGAACACCGGGGAGCTGTTTTTT.

There are a few counts of this clonotype. This chain's CDR3 is CAWSQGNYGYTF. The CDR3 DNA is TGTGCCTGGTCACAGGGTAACTATGGCTACACCTTC. This chain joins TRBV30 and TRBJ1-2; maybe TRBD1 (6 bases). CDR3 length equals 12 residues. Trimming left V 5 bases short and J 1 base short, with 8 bases between. Germline CDR1 reads GTSNPN; CDR2 reads SVGIG (reference sequence).

This clonotype has at least ten counts. One end of the junction varies from germline; a read error may be responsible. This chain links TRBV28 with TRBJ1-2; D is possibly TRBD1 (6 bases). Germline lookup yields CDR1 MDHEN and CDR2 SYDVKM. The CDR3 spans 17 residues. The CDR3 nucleotides read TGTGCCAGCAGTTTTGGGATACAGGGTACCCCCGTCGTTGACTATGCCTTC. It is translated as CASSFGIQGTPVVDYAF.

The DNA of the CDR3 is TGTGCCAGCAGCACACCGTCAGGGGGGAATGAAAAACTGTTTTTT. As protein: CASSTPSGGNEKLFF. The chain couples TRBV7-9 to TRBJ1-4, with 7 bases identical to TRBD1. V shed 5 bases and J 5 bases; nucleotides not matched to a gene: 8. The CDR3 length is 15 residues. From germline, CDR1 is SEHNR and CDR2 FQNEAQ (reference sequence).

This rearrangement joins TRBV14 to TRBJ1-2; no definite D call. CDR3 length: 15 amino acids. From germline, CDR1 is SGHDN and CDR2 FVKESK. V gave up 0 bases and J gave up 3 bases, with 11 bases separating them. The CDR3 loop reads CASSQDASSYYGYTF. Here the CDR3 DNA reads TGTGCCAGCAGCCAAGATGCCAGCTCTTACTATGGCTACACCTTC.